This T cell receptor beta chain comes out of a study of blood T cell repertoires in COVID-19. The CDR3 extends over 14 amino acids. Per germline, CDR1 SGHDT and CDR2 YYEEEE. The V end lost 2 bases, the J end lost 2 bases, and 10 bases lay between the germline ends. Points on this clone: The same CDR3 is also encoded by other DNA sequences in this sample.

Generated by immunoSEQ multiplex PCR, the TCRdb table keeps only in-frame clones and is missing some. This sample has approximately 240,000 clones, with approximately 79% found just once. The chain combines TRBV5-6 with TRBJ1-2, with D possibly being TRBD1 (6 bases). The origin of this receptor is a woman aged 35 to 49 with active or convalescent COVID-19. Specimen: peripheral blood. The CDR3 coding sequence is TGTGCCAGCAGCTTCGGGCAGGGGAACTATGGCTACACCTTC. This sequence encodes CASSFGQGNYGYTF.